This T cell receptor beta chain emerged from a study of CD8 T cells in Susac syndrome. The CDR3 extends over 14 amino acids. The germline V and J ends were trimmed by 5 bases and 0 bases, with 10 bases remaining between them. Germline values: CDR1 DFQATT, CDR2 SNEGSKA (reference sequence). The RNA, about 0.45 to 1 ug, was put through reverse transcription using random hexamers. TCRdb used MiXCR to reprocess the immunoSEQ multiplex PCR reads, holding one entry per CDR3 protein. The sample lists roughly 150,000 distinct CDR3 sequences, roughly 95% seen once, with 0.15% in the top ten. This clonotype was seen just once.

J is TRBJ2-2 and V is TRBV20-1, with a weak D call TRBD1 (6 bases). Sequenced input: CD8+ T cells from PBMCs. The receptor's source is a human donor with multiple sclerosis. CDR3 sequence (DNA): TGCAGTGCTCGGGACATCGCGAACACCGGGGAGCTGTTTTTT. It encodes CSARDIANTGELFF.